This passage covers 30 T cell receptor beta chains from one sample sequenced in a study of radiation and T cells in renal cell carcinoma (dated by TCRdb to 2020 to 2021). Libraries were prepared through the immunoSEQ multiplex PCR assay. Imported from immuneACCESS, the table was reduced by TCRdb to in-frame sequences with V and J called. These copies leave out some clones; in studies compared against another copy, an unresolved V gene accounts for under half, and the cause of the remainder is not known. For this sample there are over 85,000 clones; 85% appear just once. Roughly a tenth of the sample is taken by the ten largest. The time point label of this sample denotes: blood 4 weeks post-SBRT, at nephrectomy. Read against the paper, the sample's treatment or condition label means: 15 Gy SBRT to primary tumor, nephrectomy 4 weeks later. The sequencing here drew on blood, taken from a patient whose treatment included radiotherapy and nephrectomy. The receptors shown here come from a man in his forties or fifties with renal cell carcinoma.

In regard to this clone: A junction boundary mismatches the germline segment, possibly from a read error. The chain has TRBV19 and TRBJ1-2; D call uncertain. This CDR3 is built from 13 residues. Per germline, CDR1 LNHDA and CDR2 SQIVND (reference sequence). CDR3 protein: CASGVGIDYGYTF. The DNA of the CDR3 is TGCGCCTCAGGTGTGGGGATCGACTATGGCTACACCTTC.

The table lists this clone with a count of one. This sequence joins TRBV5-1 and TRBJ2-2; D gene unclear. Per germline, CDR1 SGHRS and CDR2 YFSETQ. V was trimmed by 5 bases and J by 0 bases, leaving 11 bases between them. This CDR3 comprises 15 residues. The CDR3 here is CASRSAPPNTGELFF. For the CDR3, the DNA is TGCGCCAGCAGGTCAGCACCTCCGAACACCGGGGAGCTGTTTTTT.

Only a few counts were recorded for this clone. This chain uses TRBV7-9 with TRBJ1-4; D unclear. CDR1 and CDR2 (germline): SEHNR, FQNEAQ (reference sequence). The CDR3 spans 13 residues. V lost 5 bases and J 3 bases, leaving 7 bases between the germline ends. The CDR3 DNA is TGTGCCAGCAGCCCCCAGGCTAATGAAAAACTGTTTTTT. This codes for CASSPQANEKLFF.

V usage is TRBV11-2 and J usage is TRBJ2-2; TRBD2 aligns across 7 bases. The V gene end was trimmed by 5 bases and the J gene end by 7 bases; junction bases not matched to a gene: 7. Per germline, CDR1 SGHAT and CDR2 FQNNGV. CDR3 length: 14 amino acids. This chain's CDR3 is CASSPELALGELFF. In nucleotides, the CDR3 is TGTGCCAGCAGCCCAGAACTAGCGCTCGGGGAGCTGTTTTTT.

J is TRBJ1-2 and V is TRBV6-1, with D possibly matching TRBD1 (5 bases). The CDR3 is 14 amino acids. Germline assignment: CDR1 MNHNS and CDR2 SASEGT. Trimming pared 0 bases from V and 3 bases from J, leaving 8 bases between. CDR3 region: CASSEARGYYGYTF. DNA of the CDR3: TGTGCCAGCAGTGAAGCGCGGGGGTACTATGGCTACACCTTC.

The J gene is TRBJ2-5, the V gene TRBV19, with D possibly matching TRBD2 (5 bases). The germline V gene has CDR1 LNHDA and CDR2 SQIVND (reference sequence). The CDR3 covers 14 residues. Trimming took 2 bases from V and 5 from J, leaving 12 bases between them. This CDR3 is CASSISGVLETQYF. Written as DNA, the CDR3 is TGTGCCAGTAGTATATCCGGGGTCTTGGAGACCCAGTACTTC.

V is TRBV7-3 and J is TRBJ2-7; 9 positions agree with TRBD2. Germline CDR1 reads SGHTA; CDR2 reads FQGTGA. Trimming removed 2 bases from V and 2 bases from J; junction bases left unmatched: 4. CDR3 length: 15 residues. The CDR3 bases are TGTGCCAGCAGCTTACAGGCGGGAGGGCCCTACGAGCAGTACTTC. Its translation: CASSLQAGGPYEQYF.

V gene TRBV5-6 combines with J gene TRBJ1-2, with a weak D call TRBD1 (5 bases). This CDR3 contains 13 residues. CDR1 and CDR2 from the germline V gene are SGHDT and YYEEEE. V was trimmed by 4 bases and J by 8 bases, leaving 15 bases between them. Here the CDR3 DNA reads TGTGCCAGCAGCATTAGACAGTTCAGGGGCTACACCTTC. This codes for CASSIRQFRGYTF.

This clone was picked up one time. V gene TRBV12-5 combines with J gene TRBJ2-3; TRBD2 matches 7 bases. Per germline, CDR1 LGHNT and CDR2 FRNRAP. Trimming took 1 base from V and 3 from J; bases not matched to a gene: 10. The CDR3 consists of 17 residues. The CDR3 region is CASGLGPGGLITDTQYF. In nucleotides, the CDR3 is TGTGCTAGTGGTTTGGGCCCCGGGGGGTTGATAACAGATACGCAGTATTTT.

The V and J genes are TRBV19 and TRBJ1-6; 7 nucleotides align to TRBD1. The CDR3 length is 13 residues. From germline, CDR1 is LNHDA and CDR2 SQIVND (reference sequence). J lost 6 bases, V lost 10 bases, and 6 bases had no gene match. CDR3 sequence (DNA): TGTGCCACCCAGGACAGGCTTAATTCACCCCTCCACTTT. Residues: CATQDRLNSPLHF.

The genes are TRBV2 and TRBJ2-4; D call uncertain. Germline assignment: CDR1 SNHLY and CDR2 FYNNEI. The length of the CDR3 is 14 residues. Deletions cut 0 bases from V and 6 bases from J, with 9 bases between. The CDR3 is CASSEAGGSNIQYF. For the CDR3, the DNA is TGTGCCAGCAGTGAAGCGGGCGGATCAAACATTCAGTACTTC.

V and J are TRBV30 and TRBJ2-7, with D uncertain. CDR1 and CDR2 from the germline V gene are GTSNPN and SVGIG (reference sequence). This CDR3 has 13 residues. V lost 1 base and J lost 9, with 16 bases in between. The CDR3, as DNA: TGTGCCTGGAGTGGACTCCGACGGGTCGGGCAGTACTTC. Amino acids: CAWSGLRRVGQYF.

J is TRBJ2-1 and V is TRBV9; D gene ambiguous. V lost 0 bases to trimming and J lost 1 base, with 5 bases between them. Germline V lookup: CDR1 SGDLS, CDR2 YYNGEE. This CDR3 contains 14 residues. In DNA, the CDR3 is TGTGCCAGCAGCGTAGGACTGTCCTACAATGAGCAGTTCTTC. This sequence encodes CASSVGLSYNEQFF.

The rearrangement joins TRBV14 to TRBJ2-3; the match to TRBD2 covers 8 bases. The CDR3 spans 13 residues. The germline V gene encodes CDR1 SGHDN and CDR2 FVKESK. J lost 6 bases, V lost 8 bases, and 7 bases had no gene match. Here the CDR3 reads CASAGLARDTQYF. The DNA of the CDR3 is TGTGCCAGCGCCGGACTAGCCCGGGATACGCAGTATTTT.

This clone was recorded only once. The chain joins TRBV13 to TRBJ2-7, with 7 bases lining up with TRBD1. V gave up 3 bases and J gave up 5 bases; unmatched junction bases: 7. Germline V gene data show CDR1 as PRHDT and CDR2 as FYEKMQ (reference sequence). The CDR3 length is 14 residues. This CDR3 reads CASSFNRGSHEQYF. CDR3 sequence (DNA): TGTGCCAGCAGCTTTAACAGGGGTAGCCACGAGCAGTACTTC. Supplemented by reference TRBV13 and TRBJ2-7, the full variable domain reads AAGVIQSPRHLIKEKRETATLKCYPIPRHDTVYWYQQGPGQDPQFLISFYEKMQSDKGSIPDRFSAQQFSDYHSELNMSSLELGDSALYFCASSFNRGSHEQYFGPGTRLTVT.

This sequence joins TRBV19 and TRBJ1-1; D unclear. The CDR3 spans 13 residues. V was trimmed by 3 bases and J by 1 base, leaving 6 bases between them. Germline assignment: CDR1 LNHDA and CDR2 SQIVND (reference sequence). The CDR3 reads CASSIGSNTEAFF. CDR3 sequence (DNA): TGTGCCAGTAGTATTGGCTCGAACACTGAAGCTTTCTTT.

This chain joins TRBV4-1 and TRBJ2-7, with a weak D call TRBD1 (5 bases). V lost 1 base and J lost 0, with 16 bases in between. From germline, CDR1 is MGHRA and CDR2 YSYEKL. CDR3 length: 17 residues. The CDR3 nucleotides are TGCGCCAGCAGCCAAGGTCCCTCGGCGGACAACTCCTACGAGCAGTACTTC. It codes for CASSQGPSADNSYEQYF.

The chain uses TRBV6-5 and TRBJ1-2; D might be TRBD1 (5 bases). V shed 11 bases and J shed 4 bases, with 17 bases lying between them. Germline lookup yields CDR1 MNHEY and CDR2 SVGAGI. CDR3 length equals 13 residues. In nucleotides, the CDR3 is TGTGCCTCCAGCCGGGACCGAATCTATGGCTACACCTTC. Its protein product is CASSRDRIYGYTF.

The gene calls are TRBV21-1 and TRBJ2-7. TRBV21-1 is labeled a pseudogene. The CDR3 totals 14 residues. CDR3 region: CASSPTENSYEQYF. CDR3 nucleotides: TGTGCCAGCAGCCCAACCGAAAACTCCTACGAGCAGTACTTC.

The gene calls are TRBV27 and TRBJ2-1, with 7 bases aligning to TRBD1. There are 17 residues in the CDR3. Germline assignment: CDR1 MNHEY and CDR2 SMNVEV (reference sequence). Trimming at V came to 6 bases and at J to 0 bases, leaving 11 bases not matched to a gene. The CDR3 DNA is TGTGCCAGCAGCTTAAGGGGGCAGGTCTACTCCTACAATGAGCAGTTCTTC. Translation gives CASSLRGQVYSYNEQFF.

The chain recombines TRBV7-2 with TRBJ1-5; D is perhaps TRBD1 (6 bases). Between the trimmed V and J ends, which lost 5 bases and 5 bases, there was a span of 13 bases. The germline V gene encodes CDR1 SGHTA and CDR2 FQGNSA. The CDR3 runs 14 residues. The CDR3 DNA reads as TGTGCCAGCAGCCTTTACAGGGCTGATCAGCCCCAGCATTTT. Translation gives CASSLYRADQPQHF.

This sequence joins TRBV5-1 and TRBJ2-1; D may be TRBD1 (6 bases). Trimming removed 5 bases from V and 4 bases from J, with 16 bases in between. The germline V gene encodes CDR1 SGHRS and CDR2 YFSETQ. The CDR3 runs 15 residues. The CDR3 region is CASSSAGAAYNEQFF. The CDR3 coding sequence is TGCGCCAGCAGTTCCGCAGGGGCGGCTTACAATGAGCAGTTCTTC.

The rearrangement uses TRBV5-1 and TRBJ2-7; TRBD2 aligns across 12 bases. Germline CDR1 SGHRS, CDR2 YFSETQ. The CDR3 totals 14 residues. V dropped 5 bases and J dropped 6; count of bases not matched to a gene: 6. In DNA form, the CDR3 reads TGCGCCAGCAGATCGACTAGCGGGAGTGCCGAGCAGTACTTC. Amino acids: CASRSTSGSAEQYF.

V gene TRBV4-2 combines with J gene TRBJ1-1; D is undetermined. This CDR3 has 15 amino acids. Germline-derived CDR1 and CDR2 are LGHNA and YNFKEQ. V was cut by 0 bases and J by 5 bases, with 13 bases left in between. The CDR3 sequence: CASSQDPRRETEAFF. In DNA, the CDR3 is TGTGCCAGCAGCCAAGATCCGAGGAGGGAGACTGAAGCTTTCTTT.

The rearrangement uses TRBV5-4 and TRBJ1-2, with 7 bases fitting TRBD1. V gave up 0 bases and J gave up 5 bases; unmatched junction bases: 4. This CDR3 region has 14 residues. Germline loops: CDR1 SGHNT, CDR2 YYREEE (reference sequence). The CDR3 bases are TGTGCCAGCAGCTTGGACAGGGGCCTTTATGGCTACACCTTC. Translated, it gives CASSLDRGLYGYTF.

The CDR3 sequence is CAISDGQGTSSGNTIYF. The CDR3 DNA is TGTGCCATCAGTGACGGACAGGGAACGAGCTCTGGAAACACCATATATTTT. V is TRBV10-3 and J is TRBJ1-3, with 8 bases lining up with TRBD1. CDR1 ENHRY and CDR2 SYGVKD come from the germline V gene. The trim removed 3 bases at V and 0 bases at J, leaving 7 bases unmatched. The CDR3 is 17 amino acids.

This sequence joins TRBV7-9 and TRBJ1-1; D is ambiguous. Looked up from germline, CDR1 is SEHNR and CDR2 is FQNEAQ (reference sequence). This CDR3 is 14 amino acids long. V lost 2 bases and J lost 1, with 8 bases in between. As DNA, the CDR3 is TGTGCCAGCAGCTTAATGCAGGCGAACACTGAAGCTTTCTTT. Its protein product is CASSLMQANTEAFF.

The chain combines TRBV30 with TRBJ1-6; D is ambiguous. V was clipped by 0 bases and J by 0 bases, with 9 bases between them. CDR3 length: 16 amino acids. The germline gives CDR1 GTSNPN, CDR2 SVGIG (reference sequence). The CDR3 sequence: CAWSVGPSSYNSPLHF. For the CDR3, the DNA is TGTGCCTGGAGTGTAGGACCAAGCTCCTATAATTCACCCCTCCACTTT.

The J gene is TRBJ2-2, the V gene TRBV10-3, with 9 bases identical to TRBD2. The CDR3 length is 15 residues. Germline trimming cut 10 bases from V and 4 bases from J; bases unmatched to any gene: 10. Germline-derived CDR1 and CDR2 are ENHRY and SYGVKD. CDR3 protein: CATGGLAGGTGELFF. The CDR3, as DNA: TGTGCCACTGGGGGACTAGCTGGGGGCACCGGGGAGCTGTTTTTT.

The chain links TRBV6-1 to TRBJ2-5; TRBD1 aligns across 7 bases. V gave up 8 bases and J gave up 1 base; unmatched junction bases: 4. Germline values: CDR1 MNHNS, CDR2 SASEGT. The CDR3 sequence is 13 residues long. CDR3 nucleotide sequence: TGTGCCAGCGGGGACAGACCCCAAGAGACCCAGTACTTC. Its protein product is CASGDRPQETQYF.